This is a list of T cell receptor beta chains from one sample in a study of cytomegalovirus exposure and HLA in healthy donors. The assay was immunoSEQ multiplex PCR, and TCRdb's table has in-frame clones only and misses some. The sample has some 120,000 clones, around 77% seen once. Sequences were obtained from PBMCs. The receptor set was obtained from a human donor in good health. Both conserved end residues are part of each CDR3. D genes are given only for firm matches. Rows give clone size only sometimes, using once, few, many, or a class for an expanded clone.

d_call j_call v_call clone_size cdr3_nt cdr3_aa
. TRBJ2-5 TRBV15 . TGTGCCACCAGCCCGAGTCAAGAGACCCAGTACTTC CATSPSQETQYF
TRBD2 TRBJ2-1 TRBV2 . TGTGCCAGCAGTGAGGGGACTAGAGTAAGCCATGAGCAGTTCTTC CASSEGTRVSHEQFF
. TRBJ1-1 TRBV13 once TGTGCCAGCAGCTTACTACCGCAGGACTTGAACACTGAAGCTTTCTTT CASSLLPQDLNTEAFF
. TRBJ2-1 TRBV11-2 few TGTGCCAGCAGCTTTCGACAGAATTACAATGAGCAGTTCTTC CASSFRQNYNEQFF
TRBD1 TRBJ1-1 TRBV6-5 . TGTGCCAGCAGTTACTCGACAGGGGCGAACACTGAAGCTTTCTTT CASSYSTGANTEAFF
. TRBJ2-3 TRBV9 . TGTGCCAGCAGCGGCAGGGGAAGCACAGATACGCAGTATTTT CASSGRGSTDTQYF
TRBD1 TRBJ1-1 TRBV29-1 . TGCAGCTTCATACAAACAGGGGCTGGTGAAGCTTTCTTT CSFIQTGAGEAFF
TRBD1 TRBJ2-2 TRBV19 once TGTGCCAGTAGTATACAGGGGGCGGGAACCGGGGAGCTGTTTTTT CASSIQGAGTGELFF
. TRBJ1-4 TRBV9 . TGTGCCAGCAGCGTCTCCCATTACAGGTCCCCAAATGAAAAACTGTTTTTT CASSVSHYRSPNEKLFF
. TRBJ2-3 TRBV4-2 . TGTGCCAGCAGCCAAGGGGACATTAGCACAGATACGCAGTATTTT CASSQGDISTDTQYF
. TRBJ2-5 TRBV4-1 . TGCGCCAGCAGCCAAGACGTGCCAGGGGGAGGAGAGACCCAGTACTTC CASSQDVPGGGETQYF
. TRBJ1-2 TRBV19 . TGTGCCAGTAGCCCCGCCGTGACTGTGGGCTACACCTTC CASSPAVTVGYTF
TRBD1 TRBJ2-7 TRBV6-5 . TGTGCCAGCAGCCGCGAACACAGGGGCCCGGACGAGCAGTACTTC CASSREHRGPDEQYF
. TRBJ1-1 TRBV5-4 . TGTGCCAGCAGTTGGGGGGATGCCGCTGAAGCTTTCTTT CASSWGDAAEAFF
TRBD1 TRBJ1-4 TRBV9 . TGTGCCAGCAGCCTTCGGGACAGGGAAACAACTAATGAAAAACTGTTTTTT CASSLRDRETTNEKLFF
TRBD2 TRBJ2-1 TRBV27 . TGTGCCAGCAGGAACCTAGCGGGAGGTTCCAATGAGCAGTTCTTC CASRNLAGGSNEQFF
. TRBJ2-7 TRBV20-1 . TGCAGTGCTAACAGGGACGAGCAGTACTTC CSANRDEQYF
. TRBJ1-2 TRBV28 . TGTGCCAGCAGTTTATGGCGGACAGCGAGTTATGGCTACACCTTC CASSLWRTASYGYTF
TRBD1 TRBJ2-7 TRBV23-1 . TGCGCCAGCAGTCCGCCGGGACAGGGAAGCGAGCAGTACTTC CASSPPGQGSEQYF
. TRBJ1-2 TRBV7-9 . TGTGCCAGCAGCTTAGGGGGGACATCCGCTAACTATGGCTACACCTTC CASSLGGTSANYGYTF
TRBD1 TRBJ2-5 TRBV5-4 . TGTGCCAGCAGCTGGGCCTTAGGACAGGGGGGACAAGAGACCCAGTACTTC CASSWALGQGGQETQYF
. TRBJ1-1 TRBV6-5 once . CASSSSGQGAGTEAFF
TRBD2 TRBJ2-1 TRBV15 . TGTGCCACCAGCAGGGGCAGCGGGAGTATAGCGGGTGAGCAGTTCTTC CATSRGSGSIAGEQFF
. TRBJ1-1 TRBV18 . TGTGCCAGCTCACCGACTCAGGGGCTAGCAGACAAAGCTTTCTTT CASSPTQGLADKAFF